The next 9 T cell receptor beta chains were all read from a single sample in a study of tumor and adjacent non-tumor tissue in lung cancer. RNA was extracted from bulk tissue without any cell sorting. More than 3 cm separated this lung sample from the edge of the tumor. The library came from three nested PCR rounds adapted from ARM-PCR protocols. MiXCR, run by TCRdb on the multiplex PCR reads, gives a single entry per CDR3 protein. Of some 97,000 distinct CDR3 sequences listed, 65% are singletons. Sequenced: distant non-tumor lung tissue. These receptor sequences come from a man aged 25 to 45 with non-small cell lung cancer.

On this clonotype: An end of the junction does not agree with germline; a read error may underlie this. The chain employs TRBV6-1 and TRBJ2-1, with D possibly matching TRBD2 (5 bases). Germline V gives CDR1 MNHNS, CDR2 SASEGT. This CDR3 region has 12 residues. In nucleotides, the CDR3 is TGTGCCACAAGTTACGGGGTCAATGAGCAGTTCTTT. Its protein product is CATSYGVNEQFF.

Turning to this clonotype: Sequence at one end of the junction differs from germline and may be a read error. This CDR3 is CVSSLRRGGNTEAFF. The CDR3, as DNA: TGTGTCAGCAGCCTTAGACGGGGTGGGAACACTGAGGCTTTCTTT. The V call is TRBV12-3 or TRBV12-4, the J call TRBJ1-1, with D unresolved. The CDR3 spans 15 residues.

Ten or more counts support this clonotype. V and J are TRBV6-1 and TRBJ2-2, with D unresolved. Per germline, CDR1 MNHNS and CDR2 SASEGT. This CDR3 spans 17 amino acids. V lost 0 bases to trimming and J lost 1 base, with 12 bases between them. As DNA, the CDR3 is TGTGCCAGCAGTGAAGCGGGCTGGGTCGGGAACACCGGGGAGCTGTTTTTT. Translation: CASSEAGWVGNTGELFF.

About this clonotype itself: A junction boundary mismatches the germline segment, possibly from a read error. V is TRBV4-3 and J is TRBJ1-4, with D uncertain. The germline CDR1 and CDR2 sequences are LGHNA and YSLEER. The CDR3 length is 15 residues. The CDR3 DNA sequence: TGTGCCAGCAGCGCTATCCCCGGGTGGAGCGAAAAACTGGTTTTT. Its translation is CASSAIPGWSEKLVF.

Points on this clonotype: One end of the junction is discordant with germline, which a read error may explain. V is TRBV20-1 and J is TRBJ2-1; D gene ambiguous. This CDR3 is 16 amino acids long. Germline values: CDR1 DFQATT, CDR2 SNEGSKA (reference sequence). The CDR3 reads CSARDTAVVVYNEQLF. Here the CDR3 DNA reads TGCAGTGCTAGAGATACTGCGGTAGTTGTATACAATGAGCAGTTATTC.

V is TRBV12-5 and J is TRBJ1-1; no clear D. From germline, CDR1 is LGHNT and CDR2 FRNRAP. The germline V and J ends were trimmed by 5 bases and 0 bases, with 13 bases remaining between them. This CDR3 has 15 amino acids. The CDR3 reads CASGRNRLMNTEAFF. CDR3 nucleotides: TGTGCTAGTGGTCGGAACAGACTCATGAACACTGAAGCTTTCTTT.

In regard to this clonotype: Given a much more abundant clone one base away, this may be a read error. This chain connects TRBV13 to TRBJ2-7; 10 bases fit TRBD2. This CDR3 has 14 amino acids. CDR1 is PRHDT, CDR2 FYEKMQ, per germline (reference sequence). The CDR3 DNA reads as TGTGGCAGCAGCTGGACTAGCGGCGCCTACGAGCAGTACTTC. This translates into CGSSWTSGAYEQYF. Full variable domain (rest looked up from reference TRBV13 and TRBJ2-7): AAGVIQSPRHLIKEKRETATLKCYPIPRHDTVYWYQQGPGQDPQFLISFYEKMQSDKGSIPDRFSAQQFSDYHSELNMSSLELGDSALYFCGSSWTSGAYEQYFGPGTRLTVT.

This clonotype was counted between two and nine times. This may be a read error: a much more frequent sequence differs by one nucleotide. The CDR3 bases are TGTGCCAGCAGTTACCCATGCCTCCTAGGCGGCAATGAGCAGTTCTTC. This sequence encodes CASSYPCLLGGNEQFF. V is TRBV6-2 or TRBV6-3 and J is TRBJ2-1, with unresolved D. In germline, CDR1 is MNHEY, CDR2 SVGEGT. Trimming pared 2 bases from V and 6 bases from J, leaving 17 bases between. This CDR3 region has 16 residues.

Turning to this clonotype: The CDR3 ends on some other residue instead of the conserved phenylalanine or tryptophan, so this is likely a read error. The J gene is TRBJ2-3, the V gene TRBV4-2, with 8 bases lining up with TRBD1. Germline V gives CDR1 LGHNA, CDR2 YNFKEQ. The CDR3 extends over 17 amino acids. Unmatched junction bases numbered 8, after V lost 1 base and J lost 2 bases. CDR3 bases: TGTGCCAGCAGCCAAGGCAGGGACAGGTCCCTCACAGATACGCAGTATTTA. It is translated as CASSQGRDRSLTDTQYL.